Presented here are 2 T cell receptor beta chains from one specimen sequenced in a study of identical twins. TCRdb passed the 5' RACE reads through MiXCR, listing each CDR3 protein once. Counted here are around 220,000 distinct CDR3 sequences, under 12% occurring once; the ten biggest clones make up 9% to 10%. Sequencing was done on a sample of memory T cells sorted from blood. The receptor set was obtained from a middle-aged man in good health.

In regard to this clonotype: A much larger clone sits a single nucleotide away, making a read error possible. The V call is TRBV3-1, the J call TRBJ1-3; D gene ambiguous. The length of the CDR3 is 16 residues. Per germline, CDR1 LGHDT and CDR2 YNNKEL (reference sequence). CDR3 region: CASSHSRRVRGNSIYF. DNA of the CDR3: TGTGCCAGCAGCCATAGCAGGAGGGTTCGAGGAAACTCCATATATTTT. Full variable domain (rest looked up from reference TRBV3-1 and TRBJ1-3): DTAVSQTPKYLVTQMGNDKSIKCEQNLGHDTMYWYKQDSKKFLKIMFSYNNKELIINETVPNRFSPKSPDKAHLNLHINSLELGDSAVYFCASSHSRRVRGNSIYFGEGSWLTVV.

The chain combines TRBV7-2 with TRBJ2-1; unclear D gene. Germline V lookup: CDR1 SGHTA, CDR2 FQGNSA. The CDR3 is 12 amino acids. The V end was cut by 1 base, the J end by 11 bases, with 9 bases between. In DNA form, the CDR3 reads TGTGCCAGCAGCTTAGACGGTCTCAAGCAGTTCTTC. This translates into CASSLDGLKQFF.